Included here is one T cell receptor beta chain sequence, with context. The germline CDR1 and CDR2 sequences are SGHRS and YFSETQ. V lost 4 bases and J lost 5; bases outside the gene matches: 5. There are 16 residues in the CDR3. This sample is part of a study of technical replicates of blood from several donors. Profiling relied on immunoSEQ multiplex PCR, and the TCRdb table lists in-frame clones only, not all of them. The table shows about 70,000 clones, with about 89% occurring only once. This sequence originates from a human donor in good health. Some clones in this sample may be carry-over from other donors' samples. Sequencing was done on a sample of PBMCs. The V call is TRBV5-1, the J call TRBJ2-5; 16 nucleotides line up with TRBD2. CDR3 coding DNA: TGCGCCAGCAGCCCGGGGACTAGCGGGGGGGCTGAGACCCAGTACTTC. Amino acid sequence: CASSPGTSGGAETQYF.